This passage covers 24 T cell receptor beta chains from one sample sequenced in a study of blood T cell repertoires in COVID-19. TCRdb keeps only in-frame clones here, not all; method: immunoSEQ multiplex PCR. The top ten clones hold over 3.5% of a sample with roughly 120,000 clones, more than 65% of them seen once. The sequencing sample was made of peripheral blood. These receptors were collected from an elderly woman with acute or convalescent COVID-19.

The chain employs TRBV4-3 and TRBJ1-5; TRBD1 is a possible D gene (5 bases). Between the trimmed V and J ends, which lost 0 bases and 6 bases, there was a span of 9 bases. The CDR3 runs 14 residues. Germline V gene sequence: CDR1 LGHNA, CDR2 YSLEER. The CDR3 loop reads CASSQDSGGQPQHF. CDR3 bases: TGCGCCAGCAGCCAAGACTCGGGGGGTCAGCCCCAGCATTTT.

There are a few counts of this clone. The chain uses TRBV7-2 and TRBJ2-7; 8 bases match TRBD1. V was clipped by 5 bases and J by 4 bases; unmatched bases: 7. CDR1 and CDR2 from the germline V gene are SGHTA and FQGNSA. The CDR3 runs 14 residues. Here the CDR3 DNA reads TGTGCCAGCAGCGCCCAGGGGGCAGGGTACGAGCAGTACTTC. Its protein is CASSAQGAGYEQYF.

The chain is built from TRBV4-2 and TRBJ2-3, with TRBD2 matching 8 bases. The germline gives CDR1 LGHNA, CDR2 YNFKEQ. V dropped 0 bases and J dropped 4; count of bases not matched to a gene: 9. This CDR3 is 17 amino acids long. CDR3 DNA: TGTGCCAGCAGCCAAGAAATGCAAGCGGGAGCCCCAGATACGCAGTATTTT. Its protein is CASSQEMQAGAPDTQYF.

V gene TRBV29-1 combines with J gene TRBJ1-1, with 10 nucleotides matching TRBD1. Trimming took 7 bases from V and 7 from J; bases not matched to a gene: 9. In germline, CDR1 is SQVTM, CDR2 ANQGSEA. The CDR3 totals 13 residues. CDR3: CSGATGTGDEAFF. CDR3 coding DNA: TGCAGCGGGGCGACCGGGACAGGGGATGAAGCTTTCTTT. The complete variable domain, with remaining parts taken from reference TRBV29-1 and TRBJ1-1, reads SAVISQKPSRDICQRGTSLTIQCQVDSQVTMMFWYRQQPGQSLTLIATANQGSEATYESGFVIDKFPISRPNLTFSTLTVSNMSPEDSSIYLCSGATGTGDEAFFGQGTRLTVV.

The rearrangement links TRBV9 to TRBJ2-3, with 9 nucleotides matching TRBD2. The length of the CDR3 is 14 residues. Losses at the gene ends were 5 bases for V and 4 bases for J; bases not matched to a gene: 5. Germline V gene sequence: CDR1 SGDLS, CDR2 YYNGEE. Here the CDR3 DNA reads TGTGCCAGCAGTGTTAGCGGGGGACCAGATACGCAGTATTTT. Its translation: CASSVSGGPDTQYF.

The rearrangement links TRBV9 to TRBJ1-1; possibly TRBD1 for D (6 bases). V was clipped by 2 bases and J by 0 bases, with 17 bases between them. The CDR3 is 17 residues long. Looked up from germline, CDR1 is SGDLS and CDR2 is YYNGEE. As DNA, the CDR3 is TGTGCCAGCAGCGTTGGGGGCGGTACACCGGTGAACACTGAAGCTTTCTTT. Amino acids: CASSVGGGTPVNTEAFF.

The chain couples TRBV29-1 to TRBJ1-2; D is perhaps TRBD1 (5 bases). Per germline, CDR1 SQVTM and CDR2 ANQGSEA. The ends were cut back, 4 bases at V and 3 bases at J, with 12 bases in the middle. This CDR3 is built from 13 residues. The chain's CDR3 is CSVVPGGDYGYTF. CDR3 DNA: TGCAGCGTTGTACCCGGGGGAGACTATGGCTACACCTTC.

The genes are TRBV6-5 and TRBJ1-4; maybe TRBD1 (5 bases). This CDR3 has 16 amino acids. CDR1 is MNHEY and CDR2 is SVGAGI in the germline V gene. The ends were cut back, 3 bases at V and 0 bases at J, with 11 bases in the middle. The CDR3 sequence is CASSYRGGATNEKLFF. The CDR3 nucleotides are TGTGCCAGCAGTTATAGGGGTGGCGCAACTAATGAAAAACTGTTTTTT.

The table lists this clone with a count of one. This chain uses TRBV5-5 with TRBJ1-4, with D maybe TRBD1 (5 bases). The germline CDR1 and CDR2 sequences are SGHKS and YYEKEE (reference sequence). This CDR3 comprises 16 residues. V was cut by 1 base and J by 4 bases, with 14 bases left in between. The CDR3 DNA reads TGTGCCAGCAGCTTGACAGGTCGGCAGCGTAATGAAAAACTGTTTTTT. This encodes CASSLTGRQRNEKLFF.

The V gene is TRBV7-9, the J gene TRBJ1-6, with TRBD1 identical over 8 bases. CDR3 length equals 13 residues. The germline V gene has CDR1 SEHNR and CDR2 FQNEAQ (reference sequence). V shed 11 bases, J shed 8 bases, and the junction held 8 bases outside the gene matches. The chain's CDR3 is CAGRTGMDSPLHF. CDR3 coding DNA: TGTGCCGGGAGGACAGGGATGGATTCACCCCTCCACTTT.

This chain uses TRBV4-2 with TRBJ1-1; a possible D gene is TRBD1 (6 bases). CDR1 is LGHNA and CDR2 is YNFKEQ in the germline V gene. This CDR3 has 17 amino acids. Trimming took 2 bases from V and 6 from J, leaving 22 bases between them. The CDR3 DNA reads as TGTGCCAGCAGCCAAAGGAGCTACAGGGTCGTTGGACCTGAAGCTTTCTTT. This sequence encodes CASSQRSYRVVGPEAFF.

The chain uses TRBV7-3 and TRBJ1-1; 10 bases agree with TRBD1. The CDR3 extends over 15 amino acids. V was clipped by 4 bases and J by 4 bases; unmatched bases: 6. From germline, CDR1 is SGHTA and CDR2 FQGTGA. In DNA, the CDR3 is TGTGCCAGCAGCTCGACAGGGGGCGCAGTCACTGAAGCTTTCTTT. It yields the protein CASSSTGGAVTEAFF.

This clone occurred a few times. The chain carries TRBV2 and TRBJ1-5, with D uncertain. Germline CDR1 reads SNHLY; CDR2 reads FYNNEI. The CDR3 totals 12 residues. Trimming removed 4 bases from V and 6 bases from J, with 7 bases in between. The CDR3 nucleotides are TGTGCCAGCAGTGTTTTATTTCAGCCCCAGCATTTT. Translating it yields CASSVLFQPQHF.

The chain has TRBV2 and TRBJ2-2; 9 bases agree with TRBD2. V lost 5 bases, J lost 6 bases, and 13 bases stayed unmatched. CDR1 is SNHLY, CDR2 FYNNEI, per germline. CDR3 size: 17 residues. The chain's CDR3 is CASSRSAGGPSAGELFF. The CDR3 coding sequence is TGTGCCAGCAGTCGCTCTGCGGGGGGGCCGAGTGCCGGGGAGCTGTTTTTT.

This clone was recorded once. The chain combines TRBV7-7 with TRBJ2-5, with 10 bases fitting TRBD2. The trim removed 1 base at V and 5 bases at J, leaving 10 bases unmatched. The germline CDR1 and CDR2 sequences are SSHAT and FNYEAQ (reference sequence). The CDR3 runs 17 residues. The chain's CDR3 is CASSLDSAGGPKETQYF. The CDR3 DNA follows: TGTGCCAGCAGCTTAGACTCAGCGGGAGGGCCGAAGGAGACCCAGTACTTC.

In DNA form, the CDR3 reads TGCAGCGCAATGTCCGGGACAGGGGCACTCTATGGCTACACCTTC. Translated, it gives CSAMSGTGALYGYTF. The V and J genes are TRBV29-1 and TRBJ1-2; 10 bases are a match to TRBD1. Unmatched junction bases numbered 12, after V lost 7 bases and J lost 4 bases. Germline CDR1 and CDR2: SQVTM and ANQGSEA. There are 15 residues in the CDR3. The whole variable domain, filled in from reference TRBV29-1 and TRBJ1-2, reads SAVISQKPSRDICQRGTSLTIQCQVDSQVTMMFWYRQQPGQSLTLIATANQGSEATYESGFVIDKFPISRPNLTFSTLTVSNMSPEDSSIYLCSAMSGTGALYGYTFGSGTRLTVV.

The chain uses TRBV5-1 and TRBJ2-3; 10 bases fit TRBD2. CDR1 is SGHRS and CDR2 is YFSETQ in the germline V gene. V lost 4 bases, J lost 2 bases, and 7 bases stayed unmatched. The CDR3 covers 16 residues. DNA for the CDR3: TGCGCCAGCAGCAGCTCTAGCGGGGGCCCCACAGATACGCAGTATTTT. Its translation: CASSSSSGGPTDTQYF. Using reference TRBV5-1 and TRBJ2-3 for the parts outside the CDR3, the full variable domain is KAGVTQTPRYLIKTRGQQVTLSCSPISGHRSVSWYQQTPGQGLQFLFEYFSETQRNKGNFPGRFSGRQFSNSRSEMNVSTLELGDSALYLCASSSSSGGPTDTQYFGPGTRLTVL.

This chain links TRBV7-2 with TRBJ2-5; D gene uncertain. V shed 5 bases and J shed 5 bases, with 15 bases lying between them. Germline loops: CDR1 SGHTA, CDR2 FQGNSA. This CDR3 is built from 14 residues. CDR3 bases: TGTGCCAGCAGCCCCGCGCGTGTAGTTGAGACCCAGTACTTC. It is translated as CASSPARVVETQYF.

This clone has a handful of counts. CDR3 sequence: CASSALAGDPTDTQYF. The DNA for the CDR3 is TGTGCCAGCAGCGCACTAGCGGGGGATCCCACAGATACGCAGTATTTT. V and J are TRBV3-1 (or the pseudogene TRBV3-2) and TRBJ2-3; 11 positions agree with TRBD2. V trimming: 5 bases; J trimming: 2 bases; junction bases outside the gene matches: 6. The CDR3 spans 16 residues. The germline gives CDR1 LGHDT, CDR2 YNNKEL (reference sequence).

The chain has TRBV5-5 and TRBJ2-1; 11 bases map to TRBD1. This CDR3 has 15 amino acids. Germline CDR1 is SGHKS and CDR2 is YYEKEE (reference sequence). The V gene end was trimmed by 3 bases and the J gene end by 5 bases; junction bases not matched to a gene: 4. CDR3 sequence: CASSSGTGGNNEQFF. CDR3 DNA: TGTGCCAGCAGCTCCGGGACAGGGGGTAACAATGAGCAGTTCTTC.

The chain has TRBV10-3 and TRBJ2-3; 7 bases fit TRBD2. Germline V gene sequence: CDR1 ENHRY, CDR2 SYGVKD. V was clipped by 0 bases and J by 1 base; unmatched bases: 1. The CDR3 totals 15 residues. The CDR3: CAISESGGGTDTQYF. CDR3 DNA sequence: TGTGCCATCAGTGAGTCGGGAGGGGGCACAGATACGCAGTATTTT.

The gene calls are TRBV28 and TRBJ1-3, with 9 bases that match TRBD1. This CDR3 contains 15 residues. Germline CDR1 reads MDHEN; CDR2 reads SYDVKM. Trimming at V came to 6 bases and at J to 6 bases, leaving 9 bases not matched to a gene. Here the CDR3 reads CASSRDRGTTNTIYF. As DNA, the CDR3 is TGTGCCAGCAGCAGAGACAGGGGGACGACAAACACCATATATTTT.

The table lists this clone with a few counts. J is TRBJ1-2 and V is TRBV6-5; no firm D call. Germline V gives CDR1 MNHEY, CDR2 SVGAGI. The length of the CDR3 is 14 residues. Between the trimmed V and J ends, which lost 6 bases and 4 bases, there was a span of 15 bases. Here the CDR3 reads CASRRASLFYGYTF. CDR3 nucleotides: TGTGCCAGCAGGAGGGCCTCTCTCTTCTATGGCTACACCTTC.

This chain uses TRBV7-2 with TRBJ2-1, with a weak D call TRBD1 (6 bases). The V gene lost 5 bases and the J gene lost 0 bases, with 11 bases spanning the gap. The CDR3 runs 15 residues. Per the germline V gene, CDR1 is SGHTA and CDR2 is FQGNSA. CDR3 in amino acids: CASSPRTASYNEQFF. Written as DNA, the CDR3 is TGTGCCAGCAGCCCGCGGACAGCCTCCTACAATGAGCAGTTCTTC. Looking up the rest from reference TRBV7-2 and TRBJ2-1 gives the full variable domain: GAGVSQSPSNKVTEKGKDVELRCDPISGHTALYWYRQSLGQGLEFLIYFQGNSAPDKSGLPSDRFSAERTGGSVSTLTIQRTQQEDSAVYLCASSPRTASYNEQFFGPGTRLTVL.